Detailed here is one T cell receptor beta chain. Its target is unknown. The sample's time point: week 35, safety follow-up. Doses of 300 ug of mutant IDH1 20-mer peptide were given with topical imiquimod. The repertoire was sequenced with immunoSEQ multiplex PCR; TCRdb's copy has only in-frame clones and lacks some. The table lists 45,000 to 50,000 clones, 85% to 90% of them singletons. This sample is drawn from a study of a mutant IDH1 vaccine in newly diagnosed glioma. Points from the study as a whole: Pseudoprogression appeared unlinked to shifts in leading peripheral T cell clonotypes.

Specimen: PBMCs, collected from a glioma patient whose treatment included an IDH1 peptide vaccine. This clonotype was obtained from a woman between 40 and 55 years old with glioma.

The CDR3 bases are TGTGCCAGCAGCGCCTGGGACCACTCCTACGAGCAGTACTTC. As protein: CASSAWDHSYEQYF. This sequence joins TRBV11-1 and TRBJ2-7; tentatively, D is TRBD1 or TRBD2 (5 bases each). Germline V gene sequence: CDR1 SGHAT, CDR2 FQDESV (reference sequence). With 5 bases removed from V and 0 bases from J, the gap between germline ends came to 11 bases. The CDR3 is 14 residues long.